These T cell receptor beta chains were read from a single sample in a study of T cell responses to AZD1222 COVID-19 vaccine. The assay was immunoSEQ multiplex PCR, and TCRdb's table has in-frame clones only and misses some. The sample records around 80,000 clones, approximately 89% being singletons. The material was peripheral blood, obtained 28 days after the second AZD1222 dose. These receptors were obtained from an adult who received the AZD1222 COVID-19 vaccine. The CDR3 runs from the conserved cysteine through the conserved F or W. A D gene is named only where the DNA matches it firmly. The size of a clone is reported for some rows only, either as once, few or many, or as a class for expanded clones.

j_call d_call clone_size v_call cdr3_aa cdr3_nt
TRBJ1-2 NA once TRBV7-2 CASSSPGFPNGYTF TGTGCCAGCAGCTCCCCAGGGTTCCCTAATGGCTACACCTTC
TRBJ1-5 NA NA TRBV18 CASSPGSSEPQHF TGTGCCAGCTCACCGGGTTCTTCCGAGCCCCAGCATTTT
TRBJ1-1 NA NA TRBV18 CASSPPGLENTEAFF TGTGCCAGCTCACCACCGGGACTGGAGAACACTGAAGCTTTCTTT
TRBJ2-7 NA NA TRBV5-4 CASSFQGSHEQYF TGTGCCAGCAGCTTCCAGGGATCCCACGAGCAGTACTTC
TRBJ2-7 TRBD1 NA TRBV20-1 CSARGQGESYEQYF TGCAGTGCTCGTGGACAGGGGGAGAGTTACGAGCAGTACTTC
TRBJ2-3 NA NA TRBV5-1 CASSTNTDTQYF TGCGCCAGCTCGACCAACACAGATACGCAGTATTTT
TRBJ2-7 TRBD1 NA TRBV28 CASSLDRGKVHEQYF TGTGCCAGCAGTTTGGACAGGGGGAAAGTCCACGAGCAGTACTTC
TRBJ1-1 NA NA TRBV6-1 CASTQRGDTEAFF TGTGCCAGCACACAAAGGGGGGACACTGAAGCTTTCTTT
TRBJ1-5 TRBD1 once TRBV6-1 CASSEGQVFKQPQHF TGTGCCAGCAGTGAGGGACAGGTCTTCAAACAGCCCCAGCATTTT
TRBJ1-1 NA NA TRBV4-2 CASSQAPGEAFF TGTGCCAGCAGCCAAGCACCCGGCGAAGCTTTCTTT
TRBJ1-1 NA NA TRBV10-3 CAISERGGTEAFF TGTGCCATCAGTGAGAGGGGAGGCACTGAAGCTTTCTTT
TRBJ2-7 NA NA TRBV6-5 CASTLGQAYEQYF TGTGCCAGCACCCTGGGACAAGCCTACGAGCAGTACTTC
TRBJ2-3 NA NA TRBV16 CASSQSGGSTDTQYF TGTGCCAGCAGCCAATCCGGCGGCAGCACAGATACGCAGTATTTT
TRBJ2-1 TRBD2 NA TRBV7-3 CASSLTSGSPNEQFF TGTGCCAGCAGCTTAACTAGCGGGAGTCCCAATGAGCAGTTCTTC
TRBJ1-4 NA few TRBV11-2 CASSFGTVNEKLFF TGTGCCAGCAGCTTTGGGACGGTTAATGAAAAACTGTTTTTT
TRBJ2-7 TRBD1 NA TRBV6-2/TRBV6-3 CASSYISTGGYEQYF TGTGCCAGCAGTTACATATCTACAGGGGGCTACGAGCAGTACTTC
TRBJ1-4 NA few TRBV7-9 CASRARAANEKLFF TGTGCCAGCAGGGCCAGGGCCGCTAATGAAAAACTGTTTTTT
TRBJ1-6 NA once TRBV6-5 CASSYSAQVDSPLHF TGTGCCAGCAGTTACTCGGCACAGGTGGATTCACCCCTCCACTTT
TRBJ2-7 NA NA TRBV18 CASSPRAGVGYEQYF TGTGCCAGCTCACCACGAGCGGGCGTTGGGTACGAGCAGTACTTC
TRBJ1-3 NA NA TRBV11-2 CASSPDLGYSGNTIYF TGTGCCAGCAGCCCTGACCTCGGGTACTCTGGAAACACCATATATTTT
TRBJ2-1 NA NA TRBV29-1 CSARPGAKSYNEQFF TGCAGCGCCCGACCGGGGGCTAAATCCTACAATGAGCAGTTCTTC
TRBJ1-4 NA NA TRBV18 CASSPGRNEKLFF TGTGCCAGCTCACCAGGACGGAACGAAAAACTGTTTTTT
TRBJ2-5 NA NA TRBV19 CASSLQETQYF TGTGCCAGTAGTTTACAAGAGACCCAGTACTTC
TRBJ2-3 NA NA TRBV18 CASSRSQGSTDTQYF TGTGCCAGCTCAAGGTCCCAGGGTTCTACCGATACGCAGTATTTT
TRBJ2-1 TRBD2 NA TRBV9 CASSRTSQVNEQFF TGTGCCAGCAGCCGGACTAGCCAGGTCAATGAGCAGTTCTTC
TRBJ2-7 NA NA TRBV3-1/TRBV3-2 CASSQLRGIYEQYF TGTGCCAGCAGCCAACTGCGGGGAATATACGAGCAGTACTTC
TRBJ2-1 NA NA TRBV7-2 CASSSSLVGGSYNEQFF TGTGCCAGCAGCTCCTCCCTAGTCGGCGGCTCCTACAATGAGCAGTTCTTC
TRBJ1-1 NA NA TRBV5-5 CASSLEDRMNTEAFF TGTGCCAGCAGCTTAGAAGACCGCATGAACACTGAAGCTTTCTTT
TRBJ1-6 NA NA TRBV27 CASSSLYSPLHF TGTGCCAGCAGTTCTCTTTATTCACCCCTCCACTTT
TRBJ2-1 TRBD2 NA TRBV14 CASSQRAGGYNEQFF TGTGCCAGCAGCCAAAGGGCGGGGGGGTACAATGAGCAGTTCTTC
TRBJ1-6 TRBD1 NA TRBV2 CASSYRGDNSPLHF TGTGCCAGCTCCTACAGGGGAGATAATTCACCCCTCCACTTT
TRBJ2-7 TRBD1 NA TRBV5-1 CASSSRDRDYEQYF TGCGCCAGCAGCTCCCGGGACAGGGACTACGAGCAGTACTTC
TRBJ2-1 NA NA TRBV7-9 CASSLMGGRNYNEQFF TGTGCCAGCAGCTTAATGGGAGGACGGAATTACAATGAGCAGTTCTTC
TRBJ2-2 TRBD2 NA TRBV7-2 CASSGRAFTGELFF TGTGCCAGCAGCGGGAGGGCTTTCACCGGGGAGCTGTTTTTT
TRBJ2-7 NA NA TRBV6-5 CASSPFGGSSYEQYF TGTGCCAGCAGTCCGTTCGGGGGAAGCTCCTACGAGCAGTACTTC
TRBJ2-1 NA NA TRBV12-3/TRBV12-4 CASSSLDNEQFF TGTGCCAGCAGTTCCTTGGACAATGAGCAGTTCTTC
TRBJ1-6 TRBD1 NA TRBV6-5 CATSRGTANNSPLHF TGTGCCACCTCCAGGGGGACAGCTAATAATTCACCCCTCCACTTT
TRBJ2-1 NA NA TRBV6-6 CASSYLSGHNNEQFF TGTGCCAGCAGTTACTTGTCAGGGCATAACAATGAGCAGTTCTTC
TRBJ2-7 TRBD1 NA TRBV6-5 CASDWGTGAYEQYF TGTGCCAGCGATTGGGGGACAGGAGCCTACGAGCAGTACTTC
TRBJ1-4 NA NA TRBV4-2 CASSRLEGATNEKLFF TGTGCCAGCAGCCGCTTGGAGGGTGCAACTAATGAAAAACTGTTTTTT
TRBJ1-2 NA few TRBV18 CASSPPSRVFSYGYTF TGTGCCAGCTCACCACCCTCTAGGGTTTTTAGTTATGGCTACACCTTC
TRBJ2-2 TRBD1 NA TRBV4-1 CASSDYRGRNTGELFF TGCGCCAGCAGCGATTACAGGGGAAGGAACACCGGGGAGCTGTTTTTT
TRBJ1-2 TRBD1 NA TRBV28 CASSLDRALHYGYTF TGTGCCAGCAGTCTCGACAGGGCCCTTCACTATGGCTACACCTTC
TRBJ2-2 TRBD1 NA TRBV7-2 CASSLERRDRWRNTGELFF TGTGCCAGCAGCTTAGAAAGGAGGGACAGGTGGCGGAACACCGGGGAGCTGTTTTTT
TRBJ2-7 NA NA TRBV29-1 CSVRDSSSYEQYF TGCAGCGTCCGGGACTCAAGCTCCTACGAGCAGTACTTC
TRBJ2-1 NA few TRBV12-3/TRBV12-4 CASSSRVGYEQFF TGTGCCAGCAGTTCCCGGGTCGGGTATGAGCAGTTCTTC
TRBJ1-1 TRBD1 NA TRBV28 CASSLKGAGTEAFF TGTGCCAGCAGTTTAAAGGGGGCGGGCACTGAAGCTTTCTTT
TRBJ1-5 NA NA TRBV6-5 CASRDRTDQPQHF TGTGCCAGCAGAGACAGGACCGATCAGCCCCAGCATTTT